The rows below give T cell receptor beta chains drawn from one sample of a study of blood T cell repertoires in COVID-19. Data came from immunoSEQ multiplex PCR; TCRdb stores just in-frame clones and leaves some out. There are about 260,000 clones in the sample; approximately 81% occur only once, and 3.5% to 5% lies in the top ten. Sequencing was performed on peripheral blood. The source is a man aged 55 to 70 with acute or convalescent COVID-19. Each CDR3 is given without its conserved first and last residue. Fields, in order: clone size, J gene, V gene, CDR3 protein. Clone size is stated in some rows and not others, as once, few, many or a class when expanded.

clone_size: NA; j_call: TRBJ1-1; v_call: TRBV19; cdr3_aa: ASSRGTANTEAF
clone_size: few; j_call: TRBJ2-2; v_call: TRBV19; cdr3_aa: ASNPTEHSTGELF
clone_size: NA; j_call: TRBJ2-7; v_call: TRBV19; cdr3_aa: ASSIFATRLAAYYEQY
clone_size: NA; j_call: TRBJ2-5; v_call: TRBV5-8; cdr3_aa: ASSFWTGSQETQY
clone_size: NA; j_call: TRBJ2-7; v_call: TRBV10-3; cdr3_aa: ASTIGRAYEQY
clone_size: NA; j_call: TRBJ2-1; v_call: TRBV10-3; cdr3_aa: AISRGNEQF
clone_size: NA; j_call: TRBJ2-1; v_call: TRBV18; cdr3_aa: ASSPSGYEQF
clone_size: NA; j_call: TRBJ2-5; v_call: TRBV11-2; cdr3_aa: ASSRATSGQGHVETQY
clone_size: NA; j_call: TRBJ2-1; v_call: TRBV9; cdr3_aa: ASSVDWAGKVQRF
clone_size: NA; j_call: TRBJ1-3; v_call: TRBV6-1; cdr3_aa: ASSEGVGRGNTIY
clone_size: NA; j_call: TRBJ2-7; v_call: TRBV2; cdr3_aa: ASSVPLAGKGEQY
clone_size: NA; j_call: TRBJ2-1; v_call: TRBV24-1; cdr3_aa: ATSHTTSGPYNEQF
clone_size: few; j_call: TRBJ2-7; v_call: TRBV19; cdr3_aa: ASREAGNHEQY
clone_size: NA; j_call: TRBJ2-5; v_call: TRBV6-6; cdr3_aa: ASSYEGRETQY